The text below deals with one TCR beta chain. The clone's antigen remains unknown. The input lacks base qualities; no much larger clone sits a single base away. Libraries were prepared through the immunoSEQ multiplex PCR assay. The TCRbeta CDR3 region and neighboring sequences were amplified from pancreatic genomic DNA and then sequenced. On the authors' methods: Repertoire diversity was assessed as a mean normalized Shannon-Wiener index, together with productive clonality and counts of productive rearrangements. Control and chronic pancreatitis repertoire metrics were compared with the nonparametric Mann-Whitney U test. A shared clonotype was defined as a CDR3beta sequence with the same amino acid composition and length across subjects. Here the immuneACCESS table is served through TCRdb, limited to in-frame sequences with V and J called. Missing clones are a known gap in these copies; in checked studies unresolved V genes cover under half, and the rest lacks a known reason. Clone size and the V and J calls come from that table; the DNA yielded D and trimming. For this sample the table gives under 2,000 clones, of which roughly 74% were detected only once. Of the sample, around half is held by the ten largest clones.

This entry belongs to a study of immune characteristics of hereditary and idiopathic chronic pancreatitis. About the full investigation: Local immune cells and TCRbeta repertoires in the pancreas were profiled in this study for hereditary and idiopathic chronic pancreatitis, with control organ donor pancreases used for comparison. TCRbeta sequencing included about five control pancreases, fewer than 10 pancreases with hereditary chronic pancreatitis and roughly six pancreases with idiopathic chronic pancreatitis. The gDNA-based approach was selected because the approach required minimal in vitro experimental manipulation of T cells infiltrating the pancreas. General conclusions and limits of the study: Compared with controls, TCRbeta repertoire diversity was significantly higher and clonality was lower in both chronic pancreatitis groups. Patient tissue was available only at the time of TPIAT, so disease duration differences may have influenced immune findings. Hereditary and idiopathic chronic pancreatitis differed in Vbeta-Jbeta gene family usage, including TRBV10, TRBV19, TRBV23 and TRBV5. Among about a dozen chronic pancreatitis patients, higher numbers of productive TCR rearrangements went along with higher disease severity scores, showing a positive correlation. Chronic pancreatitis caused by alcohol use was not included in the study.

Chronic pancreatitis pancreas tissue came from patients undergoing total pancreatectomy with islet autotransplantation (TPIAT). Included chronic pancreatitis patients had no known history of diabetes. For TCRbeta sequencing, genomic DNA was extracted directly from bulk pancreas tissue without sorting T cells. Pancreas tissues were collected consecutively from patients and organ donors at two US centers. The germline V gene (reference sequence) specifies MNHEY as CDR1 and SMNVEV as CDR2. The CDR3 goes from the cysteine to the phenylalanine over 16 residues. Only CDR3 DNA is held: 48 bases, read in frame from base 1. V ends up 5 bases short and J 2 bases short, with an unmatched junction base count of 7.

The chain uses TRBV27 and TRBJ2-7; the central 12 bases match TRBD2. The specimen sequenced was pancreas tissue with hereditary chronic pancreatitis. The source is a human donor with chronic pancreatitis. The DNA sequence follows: TGTGCCAGCAGTACCATGACTAGCGGGAGAGCCTACGAGCAGTACTTC. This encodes CASSTMTSGRAYEQYF.